This T cell receptor (beta chain) was captured in a study of blood T cell repertoires in COVID-19. The data were produced by immunoSEQ multiplex PCR, yet TCRdb's version contains in-frame clones alone and is incomplete. Of fewer than 150,000 clones in the sample, 70% to 80% were seen once. Germline CDR1 and CDR2: DFQATT and SNEGSKA (reference sequence). This CDR3 comprises 13 residues. Trimming took 3 bases from V and 0 from J, leaving 6 bases between them. This chain connects TRBV20-1 to TRBJ1-3, with D unclear. The receptor was isolated from a man aged 50 to 60 with acute or convalescent COVID-19. The material sequenced was peripheral blood. In nucleotides, the CDR3 is TGCAGTGCTAGTTCGGGCTCTGGAAACACCATATATTTT. The encoded protein is CSASSGSGNTIYF.